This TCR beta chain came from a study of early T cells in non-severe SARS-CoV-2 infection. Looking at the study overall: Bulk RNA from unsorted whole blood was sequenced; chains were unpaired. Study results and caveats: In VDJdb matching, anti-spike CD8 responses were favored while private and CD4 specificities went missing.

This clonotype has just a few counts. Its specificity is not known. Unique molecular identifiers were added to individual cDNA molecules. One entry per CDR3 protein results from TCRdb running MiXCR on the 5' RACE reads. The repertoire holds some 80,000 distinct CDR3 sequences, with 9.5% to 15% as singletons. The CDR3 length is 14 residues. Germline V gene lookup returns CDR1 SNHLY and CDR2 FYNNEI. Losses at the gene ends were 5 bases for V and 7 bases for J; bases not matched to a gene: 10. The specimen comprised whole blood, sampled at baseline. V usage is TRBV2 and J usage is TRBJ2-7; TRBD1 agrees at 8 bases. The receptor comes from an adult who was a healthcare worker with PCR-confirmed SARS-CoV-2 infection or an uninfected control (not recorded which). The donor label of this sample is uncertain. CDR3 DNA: TGTGCCAGCAGTCCCGGGACAGGCGTCGCTGAGCAGTACTTC. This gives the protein CASSPGTGVAEQYF. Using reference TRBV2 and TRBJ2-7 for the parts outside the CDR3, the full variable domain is EPEVTQTPSHQVTQMGQEVILRCVPISNHLYFYWYRQILGQKVEFLVSFYNNEISEKSEIFDDQFSVERPDGSNFTLKIRSTKLEDSAMYFCASSPGTGVAEQYFGPGTRLTVT.